The clone carrying this T cell receptor beta chain was seen at least ten times. Its antigen remains unknown. The CDR3 is 13 residues long. Trimming took 5 bases from V and 5 from J, leaving 13 bases between them. 5'RACE generated cDNA with 10-nucleotide random UMIs. From the 5' RACE reads, TCRdb called clonotypes with MiXCR, one entry per CDR3 protein. The repertoire consists of approximately 85,000 distinct CDR3 sequences, with under 4.5% occurring once and the leading ten covering around 5.8%. The source of the sample is a study of neurological immune-mediated disorders. Study overall: Relapsing-remitting patients made up most of the 34 multiple sclerosis patients, and secondary progressive patients made up 3. General study points: Neither clinical nor MRI features showed any association with the multiple sclerosis repertoire cluster, and the authors stated that larger cohorts are needed. One related-CDR3 cluster, found by phylogenetic grouping, held repertoires of 18 of 34 multiple sclerosis patients and is a possible signature.

Sample time point: longitudinal time-point 3. This sequence joins TRBV12-3 or TRBV12-4 and TRBJ2-7; tentatively, D is TRBD1 or TRBD2 (6 bases each). Sequenced: PBMCs. This receptor was identified in an older woman with multiple sclerosis. CDR3 nucleotide sequence: TGTGCCAGCAGTCCCAGGAGGGGGAACGAGCAGTACTTC. This translates into CASSPRRGNEQYF.